Below, 32 T cell receptor beta chains from the same sample are listed, as sequenced in a study of blood T cell repertoires in COVID-19. Method: immunoSEQ multiplex PCR; TCRdb's copy keeps in-frame clones and lacks some. Among about 110,000 clones listed, over 70% were seen once. Sequencing was done on a sample of peripheral blood. The receptors stem from a human donor with acute or convalescent COVID-19. The donor label of this sample is uncertain.

The gene calls are TRBV10-3 and TRBJ2-7, with 7 bases fitting TRBD1. CDR1 is ENHRY and CDR2 is SYGVKD in the germline V gene. Trimming at V came to 6 bases and at J to 2 bases, leaving 7 bases not matched to a gene. The CDR3 totals 14 residues. This chain's CDR3 is CAISPGQTAYEQYF. As DNA, the CDR3 is TGTGCCATCAGCCCGGGACAGACCGCCTACGAGCAGTACTTC.

This clone was picked up one time. This rearrangement joins TRBV30 to TRBJ2-2, with TRBD1 matching over 7 bases. CDR3 size: 15 residues. Germline V gene lookup returns CDR1 GTSNPN and CDR2 SVGIG (reference sequence). J lost 5 bases, V lost 3 bases, and 9 bases had no gene match. In DNA form, the CDR3 reads TGTGCCTGGAGAGACCGGGACAGAGGGACCGGGGAGCTGTTTTTT. This codes for CAWRDRDRGTGELFF.

This clone showed up just a few times. V usage is TRBV6-5 and J usage is TRBJ2-1; 7 bases align to TRBD1. The CDR3 has 14 amino acids. Germline CDR1 MNHEY, CDR2 SVGAGI. J gave up 4 bases and V 7 bases, and 7 bases lay outside the gene matches. As DNA, the CDR3 is TGTGCCAGCACTCCGGGACAGTCTTACAATGAGCAGTTCTTC. It is translated as CASTPGQSYNEQFF.

There are a few counts of this clone. Other DNA sequences in this specimen translate into the identical CDR3. The chain recombines TRBV14 with TRBJ1-1, with D possibly matching TRBD1 (5 bases). V lost 4 bases to trimming and J lost 0 bases, with 9 bases between them. Germline V gene lookup returns CDR1 SGHDN and CDR2 FVKESK. This CDR3 contains 14 residues. CDR3 region: CASSPPGMNTEAFF. Written as DNA, the CDR3 is TGTGCCAGCAGCCCGCCAGGGATGAACACTGAAGCTTTCTTT.

The chain links TRBV28 to TRBJ1-2; D not resolved. The CDR3 covers 14 residues. The germline gives CDR1 MDHEN, CDR2 SYDVKM. Between the trimmed V and J ends, which lost 5 bases and 4 bases, there was a span of 14 bases. Written as DNA, the CDR3 is TGTGCCAGCAGTCCACCGGGTAGCGGCTATGGCTACACCTTC. The encoded protein is CASSPPGSGYGYTF.

V usage is TRBV30 and J usage is TRBJ1-5; no clear D. The V end was cut by 3 bases, the J end by 2 bases, with 8 bases between. CDR3 length equals 13 residues. Germline V CDR1 and CDR2: GTSNPN, SVGIG (reference sequence). The CDR3 spells CAWSESGNQPQHF. The CDR3 coding sequence is TGTGCCTGGAGCGAATCGGGCAATCAGCCCCAGCATTTT.

V gene TRBV12-5 combines with J gene TRBJ1-3; weak D call: TRBD1 (6 bases). The V end lost 7 bases, the J end lost 5 bases, and 15 bases lay between the germline ends. The CDR3 sequence is 14 residues long. Per germline, CDR1 LGHNT and CDR2 FRNRAP. CDR3 sequence (DNA): TGTGCTAGTGCTTTAAGCGGGGGCAGAAACACCATATATTTT. Amino acid sequence: CASALSGGRNTIYF.

The genes are TRBV5-5 and TRBJ1-1; 7 positions match TRBD1. Germline loops: CDR1 SGHKS, CDR2 YYEKEE (reference sequence). Losses at the gene ends were 4 bases for V and 1 base for J; bases not matched to a gene: 4. The CDR3 is 14 amino acids. The CDR3 sequence: CASSLGTANTEAFF. CDR3 nucleotide sequence: TGTGCCAGCAGCCTGGGGACAGCGAACACTGAAGCTTTCTTT. The full variable domain, rest sourced from reference TRBV5-5 and TRBJ1-1, is DAGVTQSPTHLIKTRGQQVTLRCSPISGHKSVSWYQQVLGQGPQFIFQYYEKEERGRGNFPDRFSARQFPNYSSELNVNALLLGDSALYLCASSLGTANTEAFFGQGTRLTVV.

V usage is TRBV30 and J usage is TRBJ2-7; D gene unclear. V was shortened by 2 bases and J by 0 bases, with 11 bases between the two germline ends. The length of the CDR3 is 14 residues. Germline V gives CDR1 GTSNPN, CDR2 SVGIG (reference sequence). CDR3 DNA sequence: TGTGCCTGGAGTACCAGTTCAACCTCCTACGAGCAGTACTTC. Its translation is CAWSTSSTSYEQYF.

The chain carries TRBV30 and TRBJ2-7, with TRBD1 identical over 7 bases. The CDR3 has 14 amino acids. V gave up 0 bases and J gave up 2 bases; unmatched junction bases: 4. Looked up from germline, CDR1 is GTSNPN and CDR2 is SVGIG (reference sequence). CDR3 region: CAWSVGGSPYEQYV. The CDR3 DNA follows: TGTGCCTGGAGTGTAGGGGGCTCGCCCTACGAGCAGTACGTC.

The J gene is TRBJ1-2, the V gene TRBV7-9; tentatively, D is TRBD1 (5 bases). The CDR3 is 15 amino acids. With 5 bases removed from V and 4 bases from J, the gap between germline ends came to 17 bases. Germline CDR1 SEHNR, CDR2 FQNEAQ (reference sequence). For the CDR3, the DNA is TGTGCCAGCAGCGCGGACATTGGGCTAACCTATGGCTACACCTTC. It specifies CASSADIGLTYGYTF.

This clone showed up many times. V gene TRBV30 combines with J gene TRBJ1-6, with D possibly TRBD1 on 6 matching bases. The length of the CDR3 is 14 residues. The V gene's germline CDR1 is GTSNPN and CDR2 SVGIG (reference sequence). V was cut by 7 bases and J by 9 bases, with 19 bases left in between. DNA for the CDR3: TGTGCCTCACGCCCCCCCGGGGGGCGTTCACCCCTCCACTTT. As protein: CASRPPGGRSPLHF.

The chain recombines TRBV28 with TRBJ2-1; 9 bases line up with TRBD1. CDR3 length equals 15 residues. V was pared by 4 bases and J by 4 bases, with 5 bases of the junction left unmatched. Looked up from germline, CDR1 is MDHEN and CDR2 is SYDVKM. The CDR3 coding sequence is TGTGCCAGCAGTTCCCCCGGGACAGGGTACAATGAGCAGTTCTTC. It encodes CASSSPGTGYNEQFF.

The J gene is TRBJ1-5, the V gene TRBV7-2; no clear D. The CDR3 totals 15 residues. The germline V and J ends were trimmed by 1 base and 2 bases, with 9 bases remaining between them. The germline CDR1 and CDR2 sequences are SGHTA and FQGNSA. Here the CDR3 DNA reads TGTGCCAGCAGCTTAGGCAGGCCTGGCAATCAGCCCCAGCATTTT. The encoded protein is CASSLGRPGNQPQHF. The full variable domain, in which reference TRBV7-2 and TRBJ1-5 provide the parts outside the CDR3, is GAGVSQSPSNKVTEKGKDVELRCDPISGHTALYWYRQSLGQGLEFLIYFQGNSAPDKSGLPSDRFSAERTGGSVSTLTIQRTQQEDSAVYLCASSLGRPGNQPQHFGDGTRLSIL.

The chain recombines TRBV7-8 with TRBJ2-5, with a tentative D call TRBD2 (5 bases). The CDR3 loop spans 12 amino acids. The V gene's germline CDR1 is SGHVS and CDR2 FQNEAQ. V lost 6 bases and J 9 bases, leaving 14 bases between the germline ends. The chain's CDR3 is CASRAGPTAQYF. As DNA, the CDR3 is TGTGCCAGCAGGGCGGGCCCGACGGCCCAGTACTTC.

V usage is TRBV11-2 and J usage is TRBJ2-3; weak D call: TRBD1 (7 bases). Trimming shortened V by 5 bases and J by 4 bases, and 16 bases separated the two germline ends. This CDR3 region has 15 residues. Germline V CDR1 and CDR2: SGHAT, FQNNGV. CDR3 region: CASSLNRGGADTQYF. The CDR3 region has the DNA TGTGCCAGCAGCCTAAACAGGGGAGGTGCAGATACGCAGTATTTT. The full variable domain, completed using reference TRBV11-2 and TRBJ2-3, is EAGVAQSPRYKIIEKRQSVAFWCNPISGHATLYWYQQILGQGPKLLIQFQNNGVVDDSQLPKDRFSAERLKGVDSTLKIQPAKLEDSAVYLCASSLNRGGADTQYFGPGTRLTVL.

The V gene is TRBV11-2, the J gene TRBJ1-1; the D gene is possibly TRBD1 (6 bases). V was clipped by 7 bases and J by 1 base, with 16 bases between them. The CDR3 is made up of 15 amino acids. The V gene's germline CDR1 is SGHAT and CDR2 FQNNGV. CDR3 in amino acids: CASTRGGQRNTEAFF. CDR3 DNA: TGTGCCAGCACCCGGGGGGGGCAAAGGAACACTGAAGCTTTCTTT.

This clone turned up a few times. This chain joins TRBV2 and TRBJ2-1; D uncertain. CDR1 is SNHLY and CDR2 is FYNNEI in the germline V gene. There are 11 residues in the CDR3. The V end lost 7 bases, the J end lost 9 bases, and 10 bases lay between the germline ends. DNA of the CDR3: TGTGCCAGCACCCTCCTAGGTGAGCAGTTCTTC. This gives the protein CASTLLGEQFF. Variable domain in full (rest from reference TRBV2 and TRBJ2-1): EPEVTQTPSHQVTQMGQEVILRCVPISNHLYFYWYRQILGQKVEFLVSFYNNEISEKSEIFDDQFSVERPDGSNFTLKIRSTKLEDSAMYFCASTLLGEQFFGPGTRLTVL.

The chain employs TRBV6-5 and TRBJ2-1, with TRBD2 identical over 9 bases. With V trimmed by 8 bases and J by 6 bases, 8 bases remained unmatched. Germline loops: CDR1 MNHEY, CDR2 SVGAGI. This CDR3 comprises 14 residues. Here the CDR3 reads CASSRRGGLNEQFF. In nucleotides, the CDR3 is TGTGCCAGCTCTCGGCGGGGGGGCCTCAATGAGCAGTTCTTC.

The V call is TRBV6-5, the J call TRBJ1-5; 9 nucleotides align to TRBD1. The CDR3 is 13 amino acids. V shed 4 bases and J 7 bases; nucleotides not matched to a gene: 2. Germline V gene sequence: CDR1 MNHEY, CDR2 SVGAGI. Written as DNA, the CDR3 is TGTGCCAGCAGTTGGACAGGGGAGCAGCCCCAGCATTTT. The encoded protein is CASSWTGEQPQHF.

The J gene is TRBJ2-3, the V gene TRBV7-2, with D possibly TRBD2 on 6 matching bases. V was clipped by 5 bases and J by 0 bases, with 12 bases between them. The V gene's germline CDR1 is SGHTA and CDR2 FQGNSA. The CDR3 sequence is 15 residues long. The chain's CDR3 is CASSPDYTSTDTQYF. The CDR3 DNA sequence: TGTGCCAGCAGCCCGGACTACACTAGCACAGATACGCAGTATTTT.

The V call is TRBV18, the J call TRBJ2-7, with TRBD2 as a possible D gene (5 bases). The V and J ends lost 3 bases and 4 bases respectively, with 10 bases between them. CDR1 is KGHSH and CDR2 is LQKENI in the germline V gene. The CDR3 is made up of 13 amino acids. The CDR3 spells CASSPRGGYEQYF. Here the CDR3 DNA reads TGTGCCAGCTCACCTCGAGGAGGATACGAGCAGTACTTC.

The chain employs TRBV6-5 and TRBJ2-6; D may be TRBD1 (5 bases). Germline values: CDR1 MNHEY, CDR2 SVGAGI. The V end was cut by 2 bases, the J end by 3 bases, with 11 bases between. CDR3 length: 16 residues. CDR3 loop: CASSYGAVYGANVLTF. The CDR3 DNA reads TGTGCCAGCAGTTACGGGGCAGTATATGGGGCCAACGTCCTGACTTTC.

The chain employs TRBV2 and TRBJ2-1, with 13 bases matching TRBD2. This CDR3 spans 17 amino acids. Unmatched junction bases numbered 13, after V lost 4 bases and J lost 10 bases. CDR1 SNHLY and CDR2 FYNNEI come from the germline V gene. The CDR3 DNA sequence: TGTGCCAGCAGTGTCTCAGGACTAGCGGGGGTCCCAGGGGAGCAGTTCTTC. Its translation is CASSVSGLAGVPGEQFF.

The chain is built from TRBV30 and TRBJ1-1; a possible D gene is TRBD1 (5 bases). Germline CDR1 and CDR2: GTSNPN and SVGIG (reference sequence). This CDR3 is 13 amino acids long. With 6 bases removed from V and 1 base from J, the gap between germline ends came to 12 bases. CDR3 bases: TGTGCCTGTCAAAAGACAGCGAACACTGAAGCTTTCTTT. Its protein product is CACQKTANTEAFF.

The V gene is TRBV5-4, the J gene TRBJ1-3; D unresolved. Trimming left V 0 bases short and J 0 bases short, with 7 bases between. CDR3 length: 15 amino acids. Germline V CDR1 and CDR2: SGHNT, YYREEE (reference sequence). This CDR3 is CASSLGLPSGNTIYF. CDR3 coding DNA: TGTGCCAGCAGCTTGGGCCTACCCTCTGGAAACACCATATATTTT.

The V and J genes are TRBV19 and TRBJ1-6; TRBD1 might be the D (6 bases). V was pared by 6 bases and J by 9 bases, with 12 bases between. The V gene's germline CDR1 is LNHDA and CDR2 SQIVND (reference sequence). The CDR3 contains 13 residues. CDR3 nucleotides: TGTGCCAGTAGGCCTCAAGGGGGTTCACCCCTCCACTTT. Translation: CASRPQGGSPLHF.

The DNA of the CDR3 is TGTGCCAGCAGCCCTCGGACAGGGCGATCACCCCTCCACTTT. Its translation: CASSPRTGRSPLHF. The J gene is TRBJ1-6, the V gene TRBV7-9; 8 bases align to TRBD1. This CDR3 is 14 amino acids long. Germline V lookup: CDR1 SEHNR, CDR2 FQNEAQ (reference sequence). The J segment lost 10 bases and the V segment lost 5 bases, leaving 7 bases of the junction unmatched.

This rearrangement joins TRBV5-1 to TRBJ2-4; D possibly corresponds to TRBD1 (5 bases). Germline V gene sequence: CDR1 SGHRS, CDR2 YFSETQ. The CDR3 consists of 17 residues. V was cut by 0 bases and J by 2 bases, with 15 bases left in between. The CDR3 protein is CASSLDQQAGTKNIQYF. CDR3 sequence (DNA): TGCGCCAGCAGCTTGGACCAACAGGCCGGTACCAAAAACATTCAGTACTTC.

The chain carries TRBV11-2 and TRBJ2-1, with D maybe TRBD2 (7 bases). CDR3 length: 16 amino acids. Trimming cost V 5 bases and J 9 bases, with 23 bases left between them. Germline CDR1 is SGHAT and CDR2 is FQNNGV. CDR3 sequence reads: CASSPQGGASQGEQFF. The CDR3 DNA follows: TGTGCCAGCAGCCCACAAGGGGGGGCATCTCAGGGTGAGCAGTTCTTC.

V is TRBV11-2 and J is TRBJ2-2; 7 nucleotides agree with TRBD1. Germline CDR1 SGHAT, CDR2 FQNNGV. The CDR3 consists of 15 residues. The V segment lost 5 bases and the J segment 4 bases; nucleotides outside the gene matches: 7. The CDR3 loop reads CASSVPGQTTGELFF. CDR3 nucleotide sequence: TGTGCCAGCAGCGTCCCGGGACAGACCACCGGGGAGCTGTTTTTT.

This rearrangement joins TRBV4-1 to TRBJ1-6; TRBD1 matches 9 bases. The CDR3 is 14 amino acids. The V segment lost 5 bases and the J segment 5 bases; nucleotides outside the gene matches: 1. CDR1 is MGHRA and CDR2 is YSYEKL in the germline V gene. In DNA, the CDR3 is TGCGCCAGCAGCAGGACAGGGGATAATTCACCCCTCCACTTT. Translation: CASSRTGDNSPLHF.